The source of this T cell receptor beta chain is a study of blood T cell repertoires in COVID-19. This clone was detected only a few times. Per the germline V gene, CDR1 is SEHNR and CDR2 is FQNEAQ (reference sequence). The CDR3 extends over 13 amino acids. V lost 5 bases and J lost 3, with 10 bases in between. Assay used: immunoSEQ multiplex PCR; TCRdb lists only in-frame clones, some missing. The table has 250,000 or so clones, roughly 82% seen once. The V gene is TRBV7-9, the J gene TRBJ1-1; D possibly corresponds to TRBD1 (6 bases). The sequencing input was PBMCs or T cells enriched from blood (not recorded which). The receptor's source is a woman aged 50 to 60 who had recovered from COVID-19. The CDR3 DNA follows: TGTGCCAGCAGCCCCCCAGGGGACACTGAAGCTTTCTTT. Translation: CASSPPGDTEAFF.